This T cell receptor (beta chain) came from a study of blood T cells in healthy people across ages. V lost 7 bases to trimming and J lost 6 bases; unmatched junction nucleotides: 10. The CDR3 runs 16 residues. A sample-barcoded 5' primer and a J-beta primer mix were used in a second PCR of about 7 to 12 cycles. A template-switch adaptor with 12 random nucleotides tagged each cDNA molecule. TCRdb recomputed calls from the 5' RACE reads with MiXCR, one row per CDR3 protein. Here the sample spans approximately 1,700,000 distinct CDR3 sequences, roughly two fifths being singletons. Broader study findings: The study lacked donor CMV status, which possibly confounded expanded clonotype changes. With unsorted PBMCs, a conclusive comparison of naive versus antigen-experienced cells was not possible.

In regard to this clonotype: No antigen is known for it.

This clonotype was obtained from a human donor in good health. Sequencing input: blood. The genes are TRBV12-3 or TRBV12-4 and TRBJ2-2; TRBD1 matches 11 bases. The CDR3 sequence: CASNTGTGGEPGELFF. The CDR3 coding sequence is TGTGCCAGCAACACAGGGACAGGGGGTGAACCCGGGGAGCTGTTTTTT.